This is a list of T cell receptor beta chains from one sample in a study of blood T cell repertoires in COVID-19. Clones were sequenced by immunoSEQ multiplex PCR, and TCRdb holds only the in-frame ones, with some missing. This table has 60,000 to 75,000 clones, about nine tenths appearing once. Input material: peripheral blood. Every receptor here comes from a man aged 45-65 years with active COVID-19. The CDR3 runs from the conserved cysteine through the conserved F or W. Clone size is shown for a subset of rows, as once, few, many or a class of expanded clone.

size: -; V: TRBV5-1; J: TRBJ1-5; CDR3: CASSFGVDQPQHF
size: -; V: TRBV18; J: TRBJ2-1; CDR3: CASSSGLAGGWEQFF
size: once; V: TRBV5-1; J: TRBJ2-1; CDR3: CASSVYLAGDNEQFF
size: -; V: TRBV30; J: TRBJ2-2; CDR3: CAWRASGRLNTGELFF
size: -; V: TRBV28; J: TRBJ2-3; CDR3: CASSFALGGPQGPQDTQYF
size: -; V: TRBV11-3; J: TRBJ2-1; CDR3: CASSFGPNNEQFF
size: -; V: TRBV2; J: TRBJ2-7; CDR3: CASSEATGGYEQYF
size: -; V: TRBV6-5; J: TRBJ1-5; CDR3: CASSRVGDQPQHF
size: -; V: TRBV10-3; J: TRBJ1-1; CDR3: CAISEVTGIGNTEAFF
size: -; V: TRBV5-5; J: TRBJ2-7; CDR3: CASSLADYEQYF
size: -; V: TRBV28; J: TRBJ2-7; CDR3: CASSRQGAYEQYF
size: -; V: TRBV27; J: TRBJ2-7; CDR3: CASSFRGRAYEQYF
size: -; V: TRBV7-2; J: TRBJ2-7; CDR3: CASSPRIRVASYEQYF
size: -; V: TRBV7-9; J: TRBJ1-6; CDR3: CASSSIQGQGLHF
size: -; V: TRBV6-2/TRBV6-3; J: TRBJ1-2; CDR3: CASSSSNRPYGYTF
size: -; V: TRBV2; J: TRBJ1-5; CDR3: CAGREGLGQPQHF
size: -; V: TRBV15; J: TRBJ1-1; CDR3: CATSVRDRGNTEAFF
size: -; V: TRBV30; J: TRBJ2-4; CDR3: CAWGDRGIQYF
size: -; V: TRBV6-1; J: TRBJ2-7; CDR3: CASSEGGTYYEQYF
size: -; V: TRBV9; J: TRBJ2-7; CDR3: CASSVEDGSTYEQYF
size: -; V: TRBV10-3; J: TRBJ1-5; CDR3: CAISAHGQERGQPQHF
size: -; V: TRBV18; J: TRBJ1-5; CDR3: CASSPTGDQPQHF
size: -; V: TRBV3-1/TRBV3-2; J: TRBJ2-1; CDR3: CASSFTSGGANEQFF
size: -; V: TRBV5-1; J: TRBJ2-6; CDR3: CASSHDGWVSGANVLTF
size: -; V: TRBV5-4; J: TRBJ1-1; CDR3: CASSPRQGESTEAFF
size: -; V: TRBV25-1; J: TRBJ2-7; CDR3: CASSPAPRLKQYF
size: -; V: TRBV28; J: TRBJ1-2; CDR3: CASRIDSFYGYTF
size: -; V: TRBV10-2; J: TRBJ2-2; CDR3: CASSHHGPRAVAGELFF
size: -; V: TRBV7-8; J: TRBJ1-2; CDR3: CASSPGTGTGYTF
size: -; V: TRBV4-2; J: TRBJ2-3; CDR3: CASSQPGTSGLGADTQYF
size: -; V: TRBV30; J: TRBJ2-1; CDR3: CASAVGSYNEQFF
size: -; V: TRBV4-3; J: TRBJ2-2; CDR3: CASSQEQNRKINTGELFF
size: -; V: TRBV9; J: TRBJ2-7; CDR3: CASSVEGSGRNEQYF
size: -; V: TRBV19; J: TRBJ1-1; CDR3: CASSMGREGAEAFF